Each of the 28 T cell receptor beta chains below was sequenced from the same sample in a study of long-term antiretroviral therapy in people with HIV (dated by TCRdb to between 2021 and 2024). The immunoSEQ hsTCRB v3.0 assay was used at survey level resolution to sequence the TRB variable region. This immuneACCESS table, as held by TCRdb, lists in-frame sequences with V and J called but not all clones. Of the missing ones, under half trace to an unresolved V gene in checked studies; the others have no known cause. In this sample the table shows around 12,000 clones, roughly 80% of which occur a single time. The ten largest account for about 20% of the sample. Sequenced here: unsorted PBMCs, sampled about 7.9 years after starting antiretroviral therapy. The receptors come from a man in his fifties or sixties with HIV.

V usage is TRBV29-1 and J usage is TRBJ2-1; TRBD2 aligns across 10 bases. This CDR3 is built from 16 residues. CDR1 is SQVTM and CDR2 is ANQGSEA in the germline V gene. Trimming cost V 1 base and J 0 bases; bases outside gene matches: 3. The CDR3 DNA reads TGCAGCGTTGAAGGGCTAGCGGGGGACTCCTACAATGAGCAGTTCTTC. Residues: CSVEGLAGDSYNEQFF.

With regard to this clone: Distinct nucleotide sequences in the sample also encode this CDR3. The chain has TRBV19 and TRBJ1-5; no clear D gene. This CDR3 contains 14 residues. V lost 3 bases and J lost 1, with 7 bases in between. In germline, CDR1 is LNHDA, CDR2 SQIVND (reference sequence). The CDR3 DNA reads TGTGCCAGTAGTATTGGCGAAAGCAATCAGCCCCAGCATTTT. Its protein is CASSIGESNQPQHF.

The chain links TRBV5-1 to TRBJ2-1, with TRBD1 identical over 7 bases. The CDR3 contains 17 residues. Trimming at V came to 3 bases and at J to 0 bases, leaving 9 bases not matched to a gene. Germline CDR1 reads SGHRS; CDR2 reads YFSETQ. The DNA for the CDR3 is TGCGCCAGCAGCTCCACAGGGGCCACCAGCTCCTACAATGAGCAGTTCTTC. Amino acid sequence: CASSSTGATSSYNEQFF.

The rearrangement joins TRBV6-1 to TRBJ1-5; 7 bases fit TRBD1. The V gene end was trimmed by 7 bases and the J gene end by 3 bases; junction bases not matched to a gene: 9. CDR1 MNHNS and CDR2 SASEGT come from the germline V gene. The CDR3 extends over 15 amino acids. CDR3 coding DNA: TGTGCCAGCATAGGCCCACAGGGGCTCAATCAGCCCCAGCATTTT. It is translated as CASIGPQGLNQPQHF.

CDR3 region: CAYPRGGNTGELFF. The CDR3 bases are TGTGCCTACCCCCGCGGGGGAAACACCGGGGAGCTGTTTTTT. The V and J genes are TRBV30 and TRBJ2-2; 7 positions agree with TRBD2. Germline CDR1 is GTSNPN and CDR2 is SVGIG (reference sequence). V lost 7 bases to trimming and J lost 2 bases; unmatched junction nucleotides: 7. The CDR3 is made up of 14 amino acids. Filled out from reference TRBV30 and TRBJ2-2, the complete variable domain reads SQTIHQWPATLVQPVGSPLSLECTVEGTSNPNLYWYRQAAGRGLQLLFYSVGIGQISSEVPQNLSASRPQDRQFILSSKKLLLSDSGFYLCAYPRGGNTGELFFGEGSRLTVL.

V is TRBV27 and J is TRBJ2-5; D gene ambiguous. The length of the CDR3 is 14 residues. Trimming pared 2 bases from V and 2 bases from J, leaving 9 bases between. CDR1 is MNHEY, CDR2 SMNVEV, per germline (reference sequence). CDR3 in amino acids: CASSLTAFQETQYF. The CDR3 DNA reads TGTGCCAGCAGTTTAACCGCATTTCAAGAGACCCAGTACTTC.

The chain is built from TRBV15 and TRBJ2-1; 8 bases are a match to TRBD2. J gave up 7 bases and V 5 bases, and 7 bases lay outside the gene matches. CDR3 size: 14 residues. The germline gives CDR1 LNHNV, CDR2 YYDKDF (reference sequence). The CDR3 is CATSFRGGRNEQFF. In nucleotides, the CDR3 is TGTGCCACCAGCTTCCGGGGGGGGAGGAATGAGCAGTTCTTC. The variable domain in full, completed from reference TRBV15 and TRBJ2-1, reads DAMVIQNPRYQVTQFGKPVTLSCSQTLNHNVMYWYQQKSSQAPKLLFHYYDKDFNNEADTPDNFQSRRPNTSFCFLDIRSPGLGDTAMYLCATSFRGGRNEQFFGPGTRLTVL.

The V call is TRBV29-1, the J call TRBJ2-2; 8 bases map to TRBD1. The J segment lost 6 bases and the V segment lost 6 bases, leaving 12 bases of the junction unmatched. The CDR3 length is 15 residues. Germline CDR1 and CDR2: SQVTM and ANQGSEA. The DNA of the CDR3 is TGCAGCGTATCCGGGACAGGAACTAGTTCCGGGGAGCTGTTTTTT. Protein product: CSVSGTGTSSGELFF.

This rearrangement joins TRBV7-7 to TRBJ2-2; D gene uncertain. With 1 base removed from V and 6 bases from J, the gap between germline ends came to 6 bases. Germline V gene data show CDR1 as SSHAT and CDR2 as FNYEAQ (reference sequence). The CDR3 covers 13 residues. CDR3 in DNA: TGTGCCAGCAGCTTAGGGGAACCCGGGGAGCTGTTTTTT. Translating gives CASSLGEPGELFF.

The chain combines TRBV27 with TRBJ2-3; maybe TRBD2 (6 bases). This CDR3 has 13 amino acids. Germline CDR1 and CDR2: MNHEY and SMNVEV (reference sequence). Trimming removed 6 bases at V and 2 bases at J, with 9 bases between. For the CDR3, the DNA is TGTGCCAGCAGACGCGGGATCACAGATACGCAGTATTTT. Translation: CASRRGITDTQYF.

This clone was picked up one time. The V gene is TRBV2, the J gene TRBJ2-7; no reliable D call. V lost 2 bases and J lost 5, with 4 bases in between. The CDR3 sequence is 11 residues long. Germline-derived CDR1 and CDR2 are SNHLY and FYNNEI. CDR3 bases: TGTGCCAGCAGTGAAACTCACGAGCAGTACTTC. It encodes CASSETHEQYF.

V and J are TRBV9 and TRBJ2-7; D unresolved. This CDR3 region has 14 residues. Germline loops: CDR1 SGDLS, CDR2 YYNGEE. With 0 bases removed from V and 3 bases from J, the gap between germline ends came to 10 bases. The CDR3 loop is CASSVDGRNYEQYF. DNA of the CDR3: TGTGCCAGCAGCGTAGACGGCAGGAACTACGAGCAGTACTTC.

The chain carries TRBV9 and TRBJ2-2, with 8 positions matching TRBD2. V was pared by 4 bases and J by 7 bases, with 15 bases of the junction left unmatched. This CDR3 is built from 17 residues. The germline gives CDR1 SGDLS, CDR2 YYNGEE. This CDR3 is CASSPHAPGLVSGELFF. In DNA form, the CDR3 reads TGTGCCAGCAGCCCTCATGCACCGGGACTAGTAAGCGGGGAGCTGTTTTTT.

The rearrangement uses TRBV5-6 and TRBJ2-1, with D unclear. Germline loops: CDR1 SGHDT, CDR2 YYEEEE. The CDR3 has 16 residues. Trimming cost V 0 bases and J 3 bases, with 13 bases left between them. The CDR3 DNA reads TGTGCCAGCAGCTTGGGGGTGTGGCAGGTCTACAATGAGCAGTTCTTC. Translated: CASSLGVWQVYNEQFF.

The rearrangement joins TRBV25-1 to TRBJ2-5; D is unclear. With 8 bases removed from V and 2 bases from J, the gap between germline ends came to 6 bases. From germline, CDR1 is MGHDK and CDR2 SYGVNS. This CDR3 has 11 residues. This CDR3 reads CASGPQETQYF. CDR3 nucleotide sequence: TGTGCCAGCGGGCCTCAAGAGACCCAGTACTTC.

This chain joins TRBV27 and TRBJ2-7, with D maybe TRBD1 (6 bases). The CDR3 covers 16 residues. Per the germline V gene, CDR1 is MNHEY and CDR2 is SMNVEV (reference sequence). The V and J ends lost 0 bases and 3 bases respectively, with 15 bases between them. CDR3 DNA: TGTGCCAGCAGTTTATCCGCCGGGACAATAAGCTACGAGCAGTACTTC. Residues: CASSLSAGTISYEQYF.

This clone was picked up a small number of times. The V and J genes are TRBV11-2 and TRBJ2-1; D might be TRBD1 (5 bases). Germline V gene sequence: CDR1 SGHAT, CDR2 FQNNGV. The CDR3 runs to 15 residues. The V end was cut by 3 bases, the J end by 4 bases, with 13 bases between. The CDR3 region has the DNA TGTGCCAGCAGCTTTTTTGGGGCGTCATACAATGAGCAGTTCTTC. Translated: CASSFFGASYNEQFF.

The chain is built from TRBV19 and TRBJ2-7; no clear D. Trimming removed 5 bases at V and 4 bases at J, with 18 bases between. The V gene's germline CDR1 is LNHDA and CDR2 SQIVND (reference sequence). The CDR3 covers 15 residues. The CDR3 sequence: CASSFGTHWGYEQYF. The CDR3 DNA reads TGTGCCAGTAGTTTCGGAACGCACTGGGGTTACGAGCAGTACTTC.

The chain combines TRBV4-1 with TRBJ1-5, with unresolved D. The V and J ends lost 1 base and 0 bases respectively, with 13 bases between them. This CDR3 has 17 residues. The germline gives CDR1 MGHRA, CDR2 YSYEKL. The CDR3: CASSQVWSGDSNQPQHF. The CDR3 DNA reads as TGCGCCAGCAGCCAAGTTTGGTCGGGAGATAGCAATCAGCCCCAGCATTTT.

The CDR3, as DNA: TGTGCCAGCAGCGTAGGAGACTCTGGAAACACCATATATTTT. This encodes CASSVGDSGNTIYF. This chain uses TRBV9 with TRBJ1-3, with D uncertain. Per the germline V gene, CDR1 is SGDLS and CDR2 is YYNGEE. This CDR3 spans 14 amino acids. V lost 0 bases and J 0 bases, leaving 4 bases between the germline ends.

V is TRBV9 and J is TRBJ2-7, with 7 bases lining up with TRBD2. Germline CDR1 SGDLS, CDR2 YYNGEE. After removal of 0 bases from V and 3 bases from J, the junction contained 9 bases not matched to a gene. This CDR3 has 16 amino acids. This CDR3 is CASSVGLGAGYYEQYF. For the CDR3, the DNA is TGTGCCAGCAGCGTAGGTCTGGGAGCGGGATACTACGAGCAGTACTTC.

The genes are TRBV5-6 and TRBJ2-7, with a tentative D call TRBD1 (5 bases). V was cut by 0 bases and J by 2 bases, with 12 bases left in between. Per the germline V gene, CDR1 is SGHDT and CDR2 is YYEEEE. This CDR3 has 15 amino acids. CDR3 protein: CASSLGGRWAYEQYF. The CDR3 coding sequence is TGTGCCAGCAGCTTGGGGGGCAGATGGGCCTACGAGCAGTACTTC.

This chain joins TRBV7-2 and TRBJ1-5; D may be TRBD1 (6 bases). Trimming removed 4 bases from V and 3 bases from J, with 16 bases in between. The CDR3 loop spans 16 amino acids. Germline-derived CDR1 and CDR2 are SGHTA and FQGNSA. The chain's CDR3 is CASSSSAGHVNQPQHF. In nucleotides, the CDR3 is TGTGCCAGCAGCTCCAGTGCGGGACACGTCAATCAGCCCCAGCATTTT.

The rearrangement joins TRBV4-1 to TRBJ2-2; D is possibly TRBD2 (8 bases). The V gene lost 4 bases and the J gene lost 3 bases, with 15 bases spanning the gap. This CDR3 contains 16 residues. Germline CDR1 MGHRA, CDR2 YSYEKL. CDR3 sequence: CASSPREGADTGELFF. The CDR3 DNA reads as TGCGCCAGCAGCCCCCGGGAGGGGGCCGACACCGGGGAGCTGTTTTTT.

This chain connects TRBV5-6 to TRBJ2-7, with D possibly matching TRBD1 (5 bases). V lost 5 bases and J lost 2, with 17 bases in between. The germline gives CDR1 SGHDT, CDR2 YYEEEE. There are 15 residues in the CDR3. This CDR3 reads CASSSRENLAYEQYF. The DNA for the CDR3 is TGTGCCAGCAGTTCCAGGGAAAATCTTGCCTACGAGCAGTACTTC.

In this sample, this clone turned up once. The chain is built from TRBV19 and TRBJ1-5; 7 positions agree with TRBD1. Germline values: CDR1 LNHDA, CDR2 SQIVND (reference sequence). V was pared by 1 base and J by 7 bases, with 4 bases of the junction left unmatched. CDR3 size: 14 residues. The CDR3 spells CASSIAAGGQPQHF. The CDR3 DNA is TGTGCCAGTAGTATAGCGGCAGGGGGACAGCCCCAGCATTTT.

The chain has TRBV5-4 and TRBJ2-7; TRBD1 matches 7 bases. J gave up 8 bases and V 2 bases, and 4 bases lay outside the gene matches. The CDR3 has 12 amino acids. Germline V gene lookup returns CDR1 SGHNT and CDR2 YYREEE (reference sequence). The CDR3 spells CASSFGTDQQYF. The CDR3 DNA reads as TGTGCCAGCAGCTTCGGGACAGACCAGCAGTACTTC.

V gene TRBV15 combines with J gene TRBJ2-2; D not certain. Trimming cost V 5 bases and J 4 bases, with 11 bases left between them. CDR1 and CDR2 from the germline V gene are LNHNV and YYDKDF (reference sequence). The CDR3 consists of 14 residues. Here the CDR3 DNA reads TGTGCCACCAGCTTTTCAGCTGTCACCGGGGAGCTGTTTTTT. It encodes CATSFSAVTGELFF.